Below are 32 T cell receptor beta chains sequenced from a single sample in a study of PD-1 blockade in classical Hodgkin lymphoma (dated by TCRdb to 2020 to 2022). Library creation used the immunoSEQ multiplex PCR assay. Not all clones reach the TCRdb copy of this immuneACCESS table, which keeps in-frame sequences only. Checked studies attribute under half of the gap to unresolved V genes and leave the rest unexplained. The sample table shows approximately 25,000 clones, and 60% to 85% are seen once. Around 2.4% of the sample rests with the top ten. The sample's time point, from its label and the paper: cycle 1 day 1 (C1D1), immediately before nivolumab initiation. Relapse after autologous stem cell transplantation had occurred in all trial patients, and cohorts A, B and C were distinguished by prior brentuximab vedotin exposure. Using a Miltenyi CD4+ T cell isolation kit, CD4+ T cells were purified from thawed PBMCs through magnetic negative selection.

Sequenced material: CD4+ T cells from blood, taken at baseline. The receptors here all came from a human donor with classical Hodgkin lymphoma.

The chain is built from TRBV7-8 and TRBJ1-2, with D maybe TRBD1 (6 bases). Germline loops: CDR1 SGHVS, CDR2 FQNEAQ. The CDR3 is 12 amino acids. V lost 4 bases to trimming and J lost 3 bases, with 6 bases between them. CDR3 protein: CASSSGDYGYTF. The CDR3 DNA reads TGTGCCAGCAGCTCAGGGGACTATGGCTACACCTTC. Based on the CDR3 plus reference TRBV7-8 and TRBJ1-2, the full variable domain is GAGVSQSPRYKVAKRGQDVALRCDPISGHVSLFWYQQALGQGPEFLTYFQNEAQLDKSGLPSDRFFAERPEGSVSTLKIQRTQQEDSAVYLCASSSGDYGYTFGSGTRLTVV.

CDR3 amino acids: CASSPGPGGSMFQPQHF. DNA of the CDR3: TGTGCCAGCAGCCCCGGACCGGGGGGTTCTATGTTTCAGCCCCAGCATTTT. The chain employs TRBV5-4 and TRBJ1-5; D is perhaps TRBD1 (5 bases). The V end lost 4 bases, the J end lost 6 bases, and 23 bases lay between the germline ends. There are 17 residues in the CDR3. Germline V gene lookup returns CDR1 SGHNT and CDR2 YYREEE (reference sequence).

The chain combines TRBV9 with TRBJ1-5; D is ambiguous. Between the trimmed V and J ends, which lost 0 bases and 5 bases, there was a span of 9 bases. The germline V gene has CDR1 SGDLS and CDR2 YYNGEE. This CDR3 is 14 amino acids long. The chain's CDR3 is CASSVEEGYQPQHF. The DNA for the CDR3 is TGTGCCAGCAGCGTAGAAGAAGGTTATCAGCCCCAGCATTTT.

V gene TRBV19 combines with J gene TRBJ1-2, with D tentatively TRBD1 (6 bases). Germline V gene lookup returns CDR1 LNHDA and CDR2 SQIVND (reference sequence). The CDR3 runs to 15 residues. The V end was cut by 10 bases, the J end by 0 bases, with 18 bases between. DNA of the CDR3: TGTGCCACAACGCAGGGGATAATTTCTAACTATGGCTACACCTTC. Translating gives CATTQGIISNYGYTF.

This sequence joins TRBV4-3 and TRBJ2-5; D gene ambiguous. The germline CDR1 and CDR2 sequences are LGHNA and YSLEER. The CDR3 spans 13 residues. Trimming cost V 4 bases and J 2 bases, with 8 bases left between them. CDR3: CASSPGLQETQYF. The CDR3, as DNA: TGCGCCAGCAGCCCCGGGCTTCAAGAGACCCAGTACTTC.

V and J are TRBV4-1 and TRBJ1-4, with D uncertain. Trimming shortened V by 2 bases and J by 7 bases, and 8 bases separated the two germline ends. Looked up from germline, CDR1 is MGHRA and CDR2 is YSYEKL. The CDR3 totals 13 residues. The CDR3 protein is CASSQTAGEKLFF. DNA of the CDR3: TGCGCCAGCAGCCAAACGGCTGGTGAAAAACTGTTTTTT.

This chain uses TRBV5-1 with TRBJ1-2; no definite D call. V lost 2 bases, J lost 2 bases, and 4 bases lay in between. The CDR3 is made up of 12 amino acids. CDR1 SGHRS and CDR2 YFSETQ come from the germline V gene. CDR3 sequence (DNA): TGCGCCAGCAGCTTTCAGAACTATGGCTACACCTTC. Protein: CASSFQNYGYTF. The full variable domain, with the rest looked up from reference TRBV5-1 and TRBJ1-2, is KAGVTQTPRYLIKTRGQQVTLSCSPISGHRSVSWYQQTPGQGLQFLFEYFSETQRNKGNFPGRFSGRQFSNSRSEMNVSTLELGDSALYLCASSFQNYGYTFGSGTRLTVV.

The rearrangement links TRBV7-2 to TRBJ1-6; the D is unclear. CDR1 is SGHTA and CDR2 is FQGNSA in the germline V gene. This CDR3 is built from 16 residues. The V gene lost 1 base and the J gene lost 3 bases, with 10 bases spanning the gap. The CDR3 region has the DNA TGTGCCAGCAGCTTAGGTGCCCCCCACTATAATTCACCCCTCCACTTT. This gives the protein CASSLGAPHYNSPLHF. The variable domain in full, completed from reference TRBV7-2 and TRBJ1-6, reads GAGVSQSPSNKVTEKGKDVELRCDPISGHTALYWYRQSLGQGLEFLIYFQGNSAPDKSGLPSDRFSAERTGGSVSTLTIQRTQQEDSAVYLCASSLGAPHYNSPLHFGNGTRLTVT.

V usage is TRBV6-1 and J usage is TRBJ1-2; perhaps TRBD1 as D (5 bases). CDR3 length: 12 amino acids. Germline-derived CDR1 and CDR2 are MNHNS and SASEGT. V lost 5 bases to trimming and J lost 7 bases, with 11 bases between them. The CDR3 DNA follows: TGTGCCAGCAGTATTTCAGGGTCTGGCTACACCTTC. Its protein is CASSISGSGYTF.

The rearrangement joins TRBV28 to TRBJ1-2; TRBD1 matches 8 bases. The germline CDR1 and CDR2 sequences are MDHEN and SYDVKM. The CDR3 runs to 16 residues. The V segment lost 4 bases and the J segment 2 bases; nucleotides outside the gene matches: 9. Written as DNA, the CDR3 is TGTGCCAGCAGTTCAAGGGACAGGATATCAAACTATGGCTACACCTTC. This codes for CASSSRDRISNYGYTF.

The chain links TRBV28 to TRBJ1-2; D remains unclear. The CDR3 is made up of 13 amino acids. Germline V lookup: CDR1 MDHEN, CDR2 SYDVKM. Trimming pared 4 bases from V and 4 bases from J, leaving 10 bases between. This CDR3 is CASSSWLGYGYTF. The CDR3 region has the DNA TGTGCCAGCAGTTCCTGGTTAGGCTATGGCTACACCTTC.

The chain couples TRBV5-5 to TRBJ1-1, with a possible D match to TRBD1 (5 bases). The CDR3 is made up of 15 amino acids. Per germline, CDR1 SGHKS and CDR2 YYEKEE (reference sequence). V was trimmed by 5 bases and J by 6 bases, leaving 20 bases between them. The CDR3 loop reads CASSTIPGRGAEAFF. The CDR3 bases are TGTGCCAGCAGTACGATACCGGGGCGAGGAGCTGAAGCTTTCTTT.

This chain connects TRBV7-2 to TRBJ1-4; TRBD1 agrees at 9 bases. The CDR3 has 14 amino acids. J gave up 5 bases and V 3 bases, and 1 base lay outside the gene matches. Per germline, CDR1 SGHTA and CDR2 FQGNSA. The CDR3 loop is CASSLTGGNEKLFF. The CDR3 coding sequence is TGTGCCAGCAGCTTGACAGGGGGGAATGAAAAACTGTTTTTT.

The V and J genes are TRBV7-3 and TRBJ2-3; D remains ambiguous. Germline CDR1 and CDR2: SGHTA and FQGTGA. The CDR3 loop spans 15 amino acids. V lost 3 bases, J lost 3 bases, and 13 bases lay in between. Here the CDR3 reads CASSFGPDGTDTQYF. CDR3 DNA sequence: TGTGCCAGCAGCTTCGGGCCCGACGGTACAGATACGCAGTATTTT.

The chain links TRBV28 to TRBJ1-5; D gene unclear. Trimming removed 2 bases at V and 6 bases at J, with 8 bases between. Per germline, CDR1 MDHEN and CDR2 SYDVKM. The CDR3 is made up of 13 amino acids. CDR3 nucleotides: TGTGCCAGCAGTTTAGGTTGGGGTCAGCCCCAGCATTTT. Translated: CASSLGWGQPQHF.

This clone was found a few times. This chain joins TRBV27 and TRBJ1-2; 8 nucleotides agree with TRBD1. Germline assignment: CDR1 MNHEY and CDR2 SMNVEV (reference sequence). After removal of 2 bases from V and 2 bases from J, the junction contained 4 bases not matched to a gene. The CDR3 contains 15 residues. The CDR3 DNA sequence: TGTGCCAGCAGTTTAAAAGGACAGGGAAACTATGGCTACACCTTC. Translated: CASSLKGQGNYGYTF.

The rearrangement links TRBV7-2 to TRBJ1-4; 11 bases fit TRBD1. Germline CDR1 is SGHTA and CDR2 is FQGNSA. The V and J ends lost 5 bases and 5 bases, in that order; junction bases with no gene match: 13. The CDR3 is 18 residues long. CDR3 sequence reads: CASSPSGQGAGRNEKLFF. As DNA, the CDR3 is TGTGCCAGCAGCCCTTCCGGACAGGGGGCTGGTCGGAATGAAAAACTGTTTTTT.

For this clone: The same CDR3 arises from other DNA sequences in this sample as well. The V call is TRBV7-9, the J call TRBJ1-1; D remains ambiguous. V shed 1 base and J shed 6 bases, with 18 bases lying between them. The CDR3 contains 16 residues. Germline V gene lookup returns CDR1 SEHNR and CDR2 FQNEAQ (reference sequence). The CDR3 bases are TGTGCCAGCAGCTTAGGGACCCGAAGGGTGCGCGCTGAAGCTTTCTTT. This encodes CASSLGTRRVRAEAFF.

V is TRBV10-3 and J is TRBJ2-3; the D is unclear. The CDR3 runs to 16 residues. Germline CDR1 reads ENHRY; CDR2 reads SYGVKD. Trimming took off 0 bases at V and 0 bases at J, with 10 bases between the two ends. As DNA, the CDR3 is TGTGCCATCAGTGAGTCTAGAGGCGTGAGCACAGATACGCAGTATTTT. Protein: CAISESRGVSTDTQYF.

V and J are TRBV7-9 and TRBJ1-4, with D maybe TRBD1 (5 bases). Per germline, CDR1 SEHNR and CDR2 FQNEAQ (reference sequence). The CDR3 runs to 14 residues. The germline V and J ends were trimmed by 2 bases and 4 bases, with 8 bases remaining between them. The CDR3 DNA reads as TGTGCCAGCAGCTTACGGGACGGTAATGAAAAACTGTTTTTT. This codes for CASSLRDGNEKLFF.

As DNA, the CDR3 is TGTGCCAGCGGTCGGCGGACAGGGAACACTGAAGCTTTCTTT. Its protein is CASGRRTGNTEAFF. The gene calls are TRBV6-1 and TRBJ1-1; TRBD1 aligns across 7 bases. The V segment lost 8 bases and the J segment 1 base; nucleotides outside the gene matches: 7. Germline values: CDR1 MNHNS, CDR2 SASEGT. This CDR3 has 14 amino acids.

The chain joins TRBV5-5 to TRBJ1-2, with D unresolved. The CDR3 has 14 amino acids. V lost 1 base and J 4 bases, leaving 11 bases between the germline ends. Germline V gene sequence: CDR1 SGHKS, CDR2 YYEKEE (reference sequence). This chain's CDR3 is CASSLLGGGYGYTF. CDR3 DNA sequence: TGTGCCAGCAGCTTGTTGGGAGGTGGCTATGGCTACACCTTC.

Only one count was recorded for this clone. This chain joins TRBV11-2 and TRBJ2-4; D possibly corresponds to TRBD2 (5 bases). CDR3 length equals 16 residues. Germline loops: CDR1 SGHAT, CDR2 FQNNGV. Trimming took off 3 bases at V and 6 bases at J, with 18 bases between the two ends. CDR3 sequence (DNA): TGTGCCAGCAGCTTTCCCTCGAGGCCTCGGGGAAACATTCAGTACTTC. Protein sequence: CASSFPSRPRGNIQYF.

This clone was picked up one time. V usage is TRBV18 and J usage is TRBJ2-5; D may correspond to TRBD1 or TRBD2 (6 bases each). Germline V lookup: CDR1 KGHSH, CDR2 LQKENI. V lost 2 bases and J lost 5, with 12 bases in between. The length of the CDR3 is 14 residues. CDR3 sequence reads: CASSPRWGAETQYF. CDR3 in DNA: TGTGCCAGCTCACCAAGGTGGGGGGCTGAGACCCAGTACTTC.

The chain carries TRBV7-9 and TRBJ2-7; possibly TRBD1 for D (6 bases). The CDR3 consists of 13 residues. V was shortened by 5 bases and J by 4 bases, with 12 bases between the two germline ends. Germline V gene lookup returns CDR1 SEHNR and CDR2 FQNEAQ (reference sequence). CDR3 sequence: CASSIKQGYEQYF. Here the CDR3 DNA reads TGTGCCAGCAGCATTAAACAGGGTTACGAGCAGTACTTC.

The chain recombines TRBV19 with TRBJ2-3; D might be TRBD1 or TRBD2, each matching 6 bases. CDR1 and CDR2 from the germline V gene are LNHDA and SQIVND (reference sequence). The CDR3 runs 14 residues. The V end lost 8 bases, the J end lost 5 bases, and 17 bases lay between the germline ends. The CDR3: CASGKGGSGDTQYF. CDR3 coding DNA: TGTGCCAGTGGGAAGGGGGGATCGGGAGATACGCAGTATTTT.

The J gene is TRBJ1-1, the V gene TRBV25-1; D call uncertain. Germline CDR1 and CDR2: MGHDK and SYGVNS. The CDR3 is 12 residues long. The germline V and J ends were trimmed by 4 bases and 0 bases, with 3 bases remaining between them. CDR3 residues: CASSVMNTEAFF. The CDR3 DNA sequence: TGTGCCAGCAGTGTGATGAACACTGAAGCTTTCTTT.

This clone was observed a single time. The rearrangement joins TRBV7-3 to TRBJ2-5, with unresolved D. V was clipped by 1 base and J by 3 bases, with 6 bases between them. The CDR3 consists of 13 residues. CDR1 and CDR2 from the germline V gene are SGHTA and FQGTGA. The CDR3 spells CASSLNSEETQYF. For the CDR3, the DNA is TGTGCCAGCAGCTTAAACAGTGAAGAGACCCAGTACTTC.

This chain links TRBV30 with TRBJ2-3; no firm D call. V was cut by 0 bases and J by 1 base, with 14 bases left in between. This CDR3 spans 16 amino acids. Germline V CDR1 and CDR2: GTSNPN, SVGIG (reference sequence). CDR3 in DNA: TGTGCCTGGAGTGTTTTGCTGGCTCCCCGCACAGATACGCAGTATTTT. It translates to CAWSVLLAPRTDTQYF.

This clone was counted only a few times. The chain has TRBV7-9 and TRBJ2-7, with 10 nucleotides matching TRBD2. V lost 5 bases, J lost 1 base, and 5 bases stayed unmatched. Germline values: CDR1 SEHNR, CDR2 FQNEAQ (reference sequence). The CDR3 runs 15 residues. The CDR3 sequence: CASSAPTSGSYEQYF. The DNA of the CDR3 is TGTGCCAGCAGCGCCCCGACTAGCGGGTCCTACGAGCAGTACTTC.

This sequence joins TRBV7-7 and TRBJ2-3, with 8 bases lining up with TRBD1. Germline V CDR1 and CDR2: SSHAT, FNYEAQ (reference sequence). Unmatched junction bases numbered 5, after V lost 6 bases and J lost 3 bases. This CDR3 region has 14 residues. The CDR3 region has the DNA TGTGCCAGCAGTTTGGACAGGGTTACAGATACGCAGTATTTT. It is translated as CASSLDRVTDTQYF.

The chain employs TRBV19 and TRBJ1-5, with no clear D. The CDR3 is 15 residues long. Germline V CDR1 and CDR2: LNHDA, SQIVND (reference sequence). The V and J ends lost 4 bases and 3 bases respectively, with 13 bases between them. Here the CDR3 DNA reads TGTGCCAGTAGTACCTCGGGGTCCTCCAATCAGCCCCAGCATTTT. Residues: CASSTSGSSNQPQHF.